This T cell receptor (beta chain) is drawn from a study of blood T cell repertoires in COVID-19. At the level of the study: Samples representing acute and convalescent COVID-19 were sourced from the United States, Italy and Spain. T cells, B-cell-depleted T cells, or PBMCs supplied cDNA or gDNA.

Repertoires were generated with immunoSEQ multiplex PCR, while TCRdb's copy carries only in-frame clones and drops some. The data show under 500,000 clones, about 90% seen once. V dropped 4 bases and J dropped 0 bases, with 7 bases sitting between them. The CDR3 has 14 amino acids. Germline-derived CDR1 and CDR2 are LNHDA and SQIVND (reference sequence). Cohorts were determined from participant-reported clinical history. The receptor was derived from a woman between 18 and 29 years old with acute COVID-19. This chain connects TRBV19 to TRBJ2-1, with D unclear. The specimen was PBMCs or T cells enriched from blood (not recorded which). CDR3 region: CASSTVSSYNEQFF. In DNA form, the CDR3 reads TGTGCCAGTAGTACTGTTAGCTCCTACAATGAGCAGTTCTTC.